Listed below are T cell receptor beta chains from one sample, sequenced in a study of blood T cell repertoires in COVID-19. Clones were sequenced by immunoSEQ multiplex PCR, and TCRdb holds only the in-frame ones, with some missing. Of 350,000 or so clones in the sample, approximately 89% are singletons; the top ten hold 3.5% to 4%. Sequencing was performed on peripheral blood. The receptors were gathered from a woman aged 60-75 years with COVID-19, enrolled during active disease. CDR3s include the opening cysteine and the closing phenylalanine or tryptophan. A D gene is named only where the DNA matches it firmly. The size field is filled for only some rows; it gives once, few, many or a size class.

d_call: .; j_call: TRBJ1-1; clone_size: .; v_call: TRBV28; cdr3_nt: TGTGCCAGCAGTTTGTCGAGAAATAGCGGGACTGAAGCTTTCTTT; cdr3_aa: CASSLSRNSGTEAFF
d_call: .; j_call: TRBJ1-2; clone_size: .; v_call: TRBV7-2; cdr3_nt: TGTGCCAGCAGCTTAATCCAGGGGAGGGTGGACTATGGCTACACCTTC; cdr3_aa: CASSLIQGRVDYGYTF
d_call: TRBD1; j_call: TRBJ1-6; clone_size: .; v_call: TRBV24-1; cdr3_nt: TGTGCCACCAGTGATTTTAGGTCGGGACAGGTCTTTTTT; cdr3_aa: CATSDFRSGQVFF
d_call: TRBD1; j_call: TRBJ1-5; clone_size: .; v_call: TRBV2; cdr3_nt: TGTGCCAGCAATGACAGGGGCAAACAGCCCCAGCATTTT; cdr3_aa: CASNDRGKQPQHF
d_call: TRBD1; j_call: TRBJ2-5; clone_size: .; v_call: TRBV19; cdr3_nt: TGTGCCAGTAGTAGCCCGGGACAGGGGGTCGAAGAGACCCAGTACTTC; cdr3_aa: CASSSPGQGVEETQYF
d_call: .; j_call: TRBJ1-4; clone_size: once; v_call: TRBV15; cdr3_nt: TGTGCCACCAGCAGAGAACGGCGACGGGGATATCAAAATGAAAAACTGTTTTTT; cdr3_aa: CATSRERRRGYQNEKLFF
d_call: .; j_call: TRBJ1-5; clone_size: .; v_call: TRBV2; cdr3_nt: TGTGCCAGCAGTGAAGGGTCCGTGCAGGGCAATCAGCCCCAGCATTTT; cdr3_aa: CASSEGSVQGNQPQHF
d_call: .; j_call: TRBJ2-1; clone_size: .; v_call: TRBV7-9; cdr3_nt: TGTGCCAGCAGCTTAGCTGTGGTAGGAGGGTGGTCCTACAATGAGCAGTTCTTC; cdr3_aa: CASSLAVVGGWSYNEQFF
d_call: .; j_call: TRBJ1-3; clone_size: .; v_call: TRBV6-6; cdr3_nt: TGTGCCAGCAGTATTCCCGAGGGCTCTGGAAACACCATATATTTT; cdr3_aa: CASSIPEGSGNTIYF
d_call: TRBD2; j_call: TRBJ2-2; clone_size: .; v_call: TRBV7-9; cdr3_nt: TGTGCCAGCAGCGTGACTAGCGGGGGTCTTACCGGGGAGCTGTTTTTT; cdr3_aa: CASSVTSGGLTGELFF
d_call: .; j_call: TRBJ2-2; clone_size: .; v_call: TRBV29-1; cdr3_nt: TGCAGCGTTGAAGCCCCAGGCCCCGGGGAGCTGTTTTTT; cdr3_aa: CSVEAPGPGELFF
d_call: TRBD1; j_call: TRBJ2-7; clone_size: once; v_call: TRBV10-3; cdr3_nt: TGTGCCATCAGTGCGACAGGGGGCTACGAGCAGTACTTC; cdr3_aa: CAISATGGYEQYF
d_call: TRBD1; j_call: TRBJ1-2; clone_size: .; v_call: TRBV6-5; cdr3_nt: TGTGCCAGCACGGGGACAGACTATGGCTACACCTTC; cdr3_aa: CASTGTDYGYTF
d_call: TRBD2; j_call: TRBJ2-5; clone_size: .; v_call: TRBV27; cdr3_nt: TGTGCCAGCAGCAACTACCCAGCGGGGGGGCCCGGGGAGACCCAGTACTTC; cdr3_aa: CASSNYPAGGPGETQYF
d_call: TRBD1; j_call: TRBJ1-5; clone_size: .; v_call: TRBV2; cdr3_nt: TGTGCCAGCAGCCAGGACAGGCACGATCAGCCCCAGCATTTT; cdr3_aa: CASSQDRHDQPQHF
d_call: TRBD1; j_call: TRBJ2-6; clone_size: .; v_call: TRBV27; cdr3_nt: TGTGCCAGCAGTTTGACAGGGGGGAAGAGGACTGGGGCCAACGTCCTGACTTTC; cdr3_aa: CASSLTGGKRTGANVLTF
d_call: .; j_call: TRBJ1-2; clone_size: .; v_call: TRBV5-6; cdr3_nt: TGTGCCAGCCGCCAGGAGATACTAGGGGGGGGCCCTAACTATGGCTACACCTTC; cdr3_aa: CASRQEILGGGPNYGYTF
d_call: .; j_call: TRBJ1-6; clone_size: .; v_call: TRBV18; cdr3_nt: TGTGCCAGCTCACCAACAGTCAATTCACCCCTCCACTTT; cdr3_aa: CASSPTVNSPLHF
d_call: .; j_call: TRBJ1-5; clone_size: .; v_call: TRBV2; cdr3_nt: TGTGCCAGCAGACTCAGGGACTATGGCAATCAGCCCCAGCATTTT; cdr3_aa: CASRLRDYGNQPQHF
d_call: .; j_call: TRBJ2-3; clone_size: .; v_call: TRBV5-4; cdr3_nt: TGTGCCAGCAGCTTTGGACCGAGCGGTACGCAGTATTTT; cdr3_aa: CASSFGPSGTQYF
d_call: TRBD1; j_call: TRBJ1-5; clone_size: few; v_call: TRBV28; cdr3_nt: TGTGCCAGCAGTACGACTCTGGGACAGTCTAATTCACAGCCCCAGCATTTT; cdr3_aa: CASSTTLGQSNSQPQHF
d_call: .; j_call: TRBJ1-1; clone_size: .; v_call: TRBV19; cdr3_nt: TGTGCCAGTAGTATACTCCGCGTGAACACTGAAGCTTTCTTT; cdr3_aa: CASSILRVNTEAFF
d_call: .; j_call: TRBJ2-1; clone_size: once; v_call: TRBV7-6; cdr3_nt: TGTGCCAGCAGCTTAGCTAGCCCTCATTCGGGGAATGAGCAGTTCTTC; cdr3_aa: CASSLASPHSGNEQFF
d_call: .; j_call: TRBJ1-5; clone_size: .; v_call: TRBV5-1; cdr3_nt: TGCGCCAGCAGCCCGGACACAGGGATTCAGCCCCAGCATTTT; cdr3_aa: CASSPDTGIQPQHF
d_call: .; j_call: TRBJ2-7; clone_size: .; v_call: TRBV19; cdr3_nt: TGTGCCAGTAGCCCGGTGGACAGCTACGAGCAGTACTTC; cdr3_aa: CASSPVDSYEQYF
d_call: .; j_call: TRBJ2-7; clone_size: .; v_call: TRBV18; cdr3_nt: TGTGCCAGCTCACCCAGGGTAGGACCCTACGAGCAGTACTTC; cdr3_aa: CASSPRVGPYEQYF
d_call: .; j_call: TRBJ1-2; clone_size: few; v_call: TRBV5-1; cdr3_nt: TGCGCCAGCAGCTTGGCCGGGGGAAACAACTATGGCTACACCTTC; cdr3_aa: CASSLAGGNNYGYTF
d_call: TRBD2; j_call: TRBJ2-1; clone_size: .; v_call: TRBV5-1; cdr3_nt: TGCGCCAGCAGCCCCCTAGCGGGGGGTTCTTATGAGCAGTTCTTC; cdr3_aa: CASSPLAGGSYEQFF
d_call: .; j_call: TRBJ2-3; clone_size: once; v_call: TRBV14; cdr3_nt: TGTGCCAGCAGCCAAGTTGCAGGCGTGGGGCCAGATACGCAGTATTTT; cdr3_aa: CASSQVAGVGPDTQYF
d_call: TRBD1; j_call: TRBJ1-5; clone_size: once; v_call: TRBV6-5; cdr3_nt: TGTGCCAGCAGGCGGGACAGGGCGAGCAATCAGCCCCAGCATTTT; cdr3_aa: CASRRDRASNQPQHF
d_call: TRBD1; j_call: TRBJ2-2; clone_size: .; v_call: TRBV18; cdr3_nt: TGTGCCAGCTCGCGGGACAGGGGCCAGTCCGGGGAGCTGTTTTTT; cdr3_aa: CASSRDRGQSGELFF
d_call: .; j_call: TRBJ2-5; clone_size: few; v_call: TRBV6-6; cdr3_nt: TGTGCCAGCAGAGTGGACGACTATAAGCAGGAGACCCAGTACTTC; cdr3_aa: CASRVDDYKQETQYF
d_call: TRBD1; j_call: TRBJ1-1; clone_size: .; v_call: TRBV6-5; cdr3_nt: TGTGCCAGCAGTTACTCGGAGGTGAGGGGGCTCACTGAAGCTTTCTTT; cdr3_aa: CASSYSEVRGLTEAFF
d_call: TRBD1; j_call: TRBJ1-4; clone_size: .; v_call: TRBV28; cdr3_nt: TGTGCCAGCAACTACAGGGGGCTGGGTGAAAAACTGTTTTTT; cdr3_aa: CASNYRGLGEKLFF
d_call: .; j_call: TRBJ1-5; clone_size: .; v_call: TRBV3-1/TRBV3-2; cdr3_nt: TGTGCCAGCAGCCAAGGTGTCTATTTCCAGCCCCAGCATTTT; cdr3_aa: CASSQGVYFQPQHF
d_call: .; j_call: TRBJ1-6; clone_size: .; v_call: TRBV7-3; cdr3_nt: TGTGCCAGCAGCTTAACGCCTGTGAGCTCCTATAATTCACCCCTCCACTTT; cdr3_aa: CASSLTPVSSYNSPLHF
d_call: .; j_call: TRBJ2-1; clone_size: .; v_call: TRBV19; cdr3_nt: TGTGCCAGTTCGGGCCACGTTGGACAACTCAATGAGCAGTTCTTC; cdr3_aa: CASSGHVGQLNEQFF
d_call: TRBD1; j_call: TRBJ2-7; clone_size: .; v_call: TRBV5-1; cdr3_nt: TGCGCCAGCAGCCCTTTATTCACAGGGGACGAGCAGTACTTC; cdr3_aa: CASSPLFTGDEQYF
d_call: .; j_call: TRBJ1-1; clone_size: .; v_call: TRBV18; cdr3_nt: TGTGCCAGCTCCCAAAAGCTCCCTGAAGCTTTCTTT; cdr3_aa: CASSQKLPEAFF
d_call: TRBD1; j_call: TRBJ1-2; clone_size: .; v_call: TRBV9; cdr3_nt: TGTGCCAGCAACCCGGGAGGGGGCGTCTATGGCTACACCTTC; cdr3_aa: CASNPGGGVYGYTF
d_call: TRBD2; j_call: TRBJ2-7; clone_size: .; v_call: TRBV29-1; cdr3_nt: TGCAGCGCACGGGGGGATTCCTACGAGCAGTACTTC; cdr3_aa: CSARGDSYEQYF
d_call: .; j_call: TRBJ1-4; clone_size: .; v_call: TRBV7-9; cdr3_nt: TGTGCCAGCAGCGGCCGGAGTAATAATGAAAAACTGTTTTTT; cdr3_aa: CASSGRSNNEKLFF
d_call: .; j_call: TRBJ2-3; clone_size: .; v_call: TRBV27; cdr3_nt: TGTGCCAGCTCACCCTGGACAGCGGGGTCTGATACGCAGTATTTT; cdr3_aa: CASSPWTAGSDTQYF
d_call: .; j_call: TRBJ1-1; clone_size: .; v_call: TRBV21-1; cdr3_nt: TGTGCCAGCAGCAAAGGGGGGCTATGG; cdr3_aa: CASSKGGLW
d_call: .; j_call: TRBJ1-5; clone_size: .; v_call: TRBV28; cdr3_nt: TGTGCCAGCAGCCCACTGCGCAATCAGCCCCAGCATTTT; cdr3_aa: CASSPLRNQPQHF
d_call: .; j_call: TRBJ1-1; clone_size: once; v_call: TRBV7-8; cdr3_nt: TGTGCCAGCACCGAGGGGGAGGGCTTGAACACTGAAGCTTTCTTT; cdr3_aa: CASTEGEGLNTEAFF
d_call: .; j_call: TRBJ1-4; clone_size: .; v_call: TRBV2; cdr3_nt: TGTGCCAGTACCCCCGCAACGACAGGCGGTGAAAAACTGTTTTTT; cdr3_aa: CASTPATTGGEKLFF
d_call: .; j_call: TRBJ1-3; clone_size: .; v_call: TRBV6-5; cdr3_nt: TGTGCCAGCAGTAGTCGACAGGCCGGGCGGGCCATATATTTT; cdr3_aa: CASSSRQAGRAIYF
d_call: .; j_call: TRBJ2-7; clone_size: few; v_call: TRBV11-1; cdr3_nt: TGTGCCAGCAGCTTAGACTGGCGGACTGTTGGTTACGAGCAGTACTTC; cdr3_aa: CASSLDWRTVGYEQYF
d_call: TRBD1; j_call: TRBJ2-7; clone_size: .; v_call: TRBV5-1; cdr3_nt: TGCGCCAGCAGCCACAGGACAGGCCGATCTTCCTACGAGCAGTACTTC; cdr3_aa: CASSHRTGRSSYEQYF
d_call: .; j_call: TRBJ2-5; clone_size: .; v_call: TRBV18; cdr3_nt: TGTGCCAGCTCACCCGACAGGTTAGAGACCCAGTACTTC; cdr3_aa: CASSPDRLETQYF